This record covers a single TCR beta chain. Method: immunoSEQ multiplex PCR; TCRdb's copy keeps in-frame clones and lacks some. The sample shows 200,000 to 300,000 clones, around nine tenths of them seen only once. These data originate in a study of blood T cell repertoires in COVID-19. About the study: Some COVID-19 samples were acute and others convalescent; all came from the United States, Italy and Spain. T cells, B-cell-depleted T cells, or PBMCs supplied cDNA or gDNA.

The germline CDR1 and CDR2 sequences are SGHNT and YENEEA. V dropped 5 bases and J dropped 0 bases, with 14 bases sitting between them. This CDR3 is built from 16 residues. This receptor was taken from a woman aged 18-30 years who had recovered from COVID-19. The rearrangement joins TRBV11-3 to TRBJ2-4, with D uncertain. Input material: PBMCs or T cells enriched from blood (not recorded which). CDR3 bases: TGTGCCAGCAGCCAAGACATAGTCCTAGCCAAAAACATTCAGTACTTC. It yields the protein CASSQDIVLAKNIQYF. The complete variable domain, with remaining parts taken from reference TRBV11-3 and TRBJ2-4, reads EAGVVQSPRYKIIEKKQPVAFWCNPISGHNTLYWYLQNLGQGPELLIRYENEEAVDDSQLPKDRFSAERLKGVDSTLKIQPAELGDSAVYLCASSQDIVLAKNIQYFGAGTRLSVL.